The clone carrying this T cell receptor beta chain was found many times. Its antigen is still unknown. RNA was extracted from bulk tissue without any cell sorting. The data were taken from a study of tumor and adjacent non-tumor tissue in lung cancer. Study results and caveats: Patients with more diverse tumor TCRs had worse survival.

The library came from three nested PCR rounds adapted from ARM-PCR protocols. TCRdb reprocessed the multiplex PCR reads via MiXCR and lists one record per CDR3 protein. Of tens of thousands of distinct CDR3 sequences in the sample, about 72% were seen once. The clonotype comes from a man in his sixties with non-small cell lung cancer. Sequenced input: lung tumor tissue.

CDR3 nucleotides: TGCGCCAGCAGCAACCGACAGGGGCGACACAACAATGAGCAGTTCTTC. Amino acid sequence: CASSNRQGRHNNEQFF. The chain employs TRBV4-1 and TRBJ2-1; 8 bases match TRBD1. J lost 5 bases, V lost 5 bases, and 11 bases had no gene match. CDR1 is MGHRA, CDR2 YSYEKL, per germline. The CDR3 has 16 residues.